These T cell receptor beta chains were read from a single sample in a study of cytomegalovirus exposure and HLA in healthy donors. Measured with immunoSEQ multiplex PCR; TCRdb has only the in-frame clones, and not every one. The sample has some 130,000 clones, approximately 80% seen once; the top ten hold over 1.3%. The specimen was PBMCs. The receptors derive from a woman aged 35 to 49 in good health and CMV-seronegative. CDR3s include the opening cysteine and the closing phenylalanine or tryptophan. The D gene is left open where the match is weak. Expanded clones are given a class, and other clones once, few, many or no size at all.

j_call: TRBJ1-4
v_call: TRBV16
d_call: TRBD1
clone_size: few
cdr3_aa: CASSPTGGGARGEKLFF
cdr3_nt: TGTGCCAGCAGCCCTACCGGAGGGGGCGCAAGGGGAGAAAAACTGTTTTTT

j_call: TRBJ2-3
v_call: TRBV7-9
d_call: TRBD1
clone_size: .
cdr3_aa: CASSLGQGSTDTQYF
cdr3_nt: TGTGCCAGCAGCCTCGGACAGGGAAGCACAGATACGCAGTATTTT

j_call: TRBJ1-1
v_call: TRBV11-2
d_call: .
clone_size: .
cdr3_aa: CASSLLSEAFF
cdr3_nt: TGTGCCAGCAGCCTCCTCAGTGAAGCTTTCTTT

j_call: TRBJ2-3
v_call: TRBV6-5
d_call: .
clone_size: .
cdr3_aa: CASKLSLGAPDTQYF
cdr3_nt: TGTGCCAGCAAACTATCCCTTGGGGCCCCAGATACGCAGTATTTT

j_call: TRBJ1-2
v_call: TRBV28
d_call: TRBD1
clone_size: .
cdr3_aa: CASTQQGALRGYTF
cdr3_nt: TGTGCCAGCACCCAACAGGGGGCGCTGAGGGGCTACACCTTC

j_call: TRBJ2-7
v_call: TRBV5-4
d_call: TRBD1
clone_size: .
cdr3_aa: CASSNRDRTKNEQYF
cdr3_nt: TGTGCCAGCAGCAACCGGGACAGGACGAAAAACGAGCAGTACTTC

j_call: TRBJ1-2
v_call: TRBV29-1
d_call: .
clone_size: .
cdr3_aa: CSVQRLLSYGYTF
cdr3_nt: TGCAGCGTCCAGCGTCTTCTATCCTATGGCTACACCTTC

j_call: TRBJ1-3
v_call: TRBV5-1
d_call: .
clone_size: .
cdr3_aa: CASSLESGRNTIYF
cdr3_nt: TGCGCCAGCAGCTTGGAGTCAGGGCGAAACACCATATATTTT

j_call: TRBJ1-4
v_call: TRBV4-1
d_call: TRBD1
clone_size: .
cdr3_aa: CASSQVWAQGDEKLFF
cdr3_nt: TGCGCCAGCAGCCAAGTATGGGCGCAGGGGGATGAAAAACTGTTTTTT

j_call: TRBJ1-1
v_call: TRBV5-1
d_call: .
clone_size: .
cdr3_aa: CASSLQRGNTEAFF
cdr3_nt: TGCGCCAGCAGCTTACAAAGAGGGAACACTGAAGCTTTCTTT

j_call: TRBJ1-4
v_call: TRBV11-2
d_call: .
clone_size: .
cdr3_aa: CASSLGHQGKYTNEKLFF
cdr3_nt: TGTGCCAGCAGCTTAGGCCACCAGGGGAAGTACACTAATGAAAAACTGTTTTTT

j_call: TRBJ2-3
v_call: TRBV2
d_call: .
clone_size: .
cdr3_aa: CASTPALHRDTQYF
cdr3_nt: TGTGCCAGCACCCCGGCCCTCCACAGGGATACGCAGTATTTT

j_call: TRBJ1-5
v_call: TRBV2
d_call: .
clone_size: .
cdr3_aa: CASSVQGGNQPQHF
cdr3_nt: TGTGCCAGCAGCGTTCAGGGCGGCAATCAGCCCCAGCATTTT

j_call: TRBJ1-5
v_call: TRBV28
d_call: .
clone_size: .
cdr3_aa: CASHSPGFTGPDLNSNQPQHF
cdr3_nt: TGTGCCAGCCATAGTCCGGGGTTCACCGGTCCCGATTTAAATAGCAATCAGCCCCAGCATTTT

j_call: TRBJ1-4
v_call: TRBV27
d_call: .
clone_size: .
cdr3_aa: CASSSRINEKLFF
cdr3_nt: TGTGCCAGCAGTTCCCGTATTAATGAAAAACTGTTTTTT

j_call: TRBJ2-1
v_call: TRBV6-1
d_call: TRBD1
clone_size: many
cdr3_aa: CASSAHRDRGGEGQFF
cdr3_nt: TGTGCCAGCAGTGCCCACCGGGACAGGGGGGGTGAGGGGCAGTTCTTC

j_call: TRBJ1-2
v_call: TRBV28
d_call: TRBD1
clone_size: .
cdr3_aa: CASSEGQAWRGYTF
cdr3_nt: TGTGCCAGCAGTGAAGGACAGGCCTGGAGGGGCTACACCTTC

j_call: TRBJ2-3
v_call: TRBV7-8
d_call: TRBD2
clone_size: .
cdr3_aa: CASSRTSGGRQYF
cdr3_nt: TGTGCCAGCAGCCGGACTAGCGGGGGAAGGCAGTATTTT

j_call: TRBJ2-3
v_call: TRBV6-5
d_call: .
clone_size: .
cdr3_aa: CASRGPSTDTQYF
cdr3_nt: TGTGCCTCGCGGGGTCCCAGCACAGATACGCAGTATTTT

j_call: TRBJ2-7
v_call: TRBV29-1
d_call: .
clone_size: .
cdr3_aa: CSVLTAQLGEQYF
cdr3_nt: TGCAGCGTTTTAACAGCCCAGCTTGGCGAGCAGTACTTC

j_call: TRBJ2-6
v_call: TRBV18
d_call: TRBD1
clone_size: .
cdr3_aa: CASSQGTASGANVLTF
cdr3_nt: TGTGCCAGCTCACAAGGGACAGCCTCTGGGGCCAACGTCCTGACTTTC

j_call: TRBJ2-1
v_call: TRBV19
d_call: TRBD1
clone_size: few
cdr3_aa: CASSIQGVGEQFF
cdr3_nt: TGTGCCAGTAGTATACAGGGGGTGGGGGAGCAGTTCTTC

j_call: TRBJ1-5
v_call: TRBV5-1
d_call: .
clone_size: .
cdr3_aa: CASSLEGGEKGPQHF
cdr3_nt: TGCGCCAGCAGCTTGGAGGGTGGGGAGAAGGGGCCCCAGCATTTT

j_call: TRBJ1-1
v_call: TRBV6-1
d_call: TRBD1
clone_size: few
cdr3_aa: CASSEGWRDRVTEAFF
cdr3_nt: TGTGCCAGCAGTGAAGGGTGGCGGGACAGGGTTACTGAAGCTTTCTTT

j_call: TRBJ1-1
v_call: TRBV11-2
d_call: .
clone_size: .
cdr3_aa: CASSLGRANTEAFF
cdr3_nt: TGTGCCAGCAGCTTAGGGAGGGCGAACACTGAAGCTTTCTTT

j_call: TRBJ1-3
v_call: TRBV29-1
d_call: .
clone_size: .
cdr3_aa: CSVDGREGNTIYF
cdr3_nt: TGCAGCGTTGATGGCAGGGAAGGAAACACCATATATTTT